The 27 T cell receptor beta chains below all came from one sample that was sequenced in a study of cytomegalovirus exposure and HLA in healthy donors. Researchers ran the PCR with 60 Vbeta and 13 Jbeta primers. Clones were sequenced by immunoSEQ multiplex PCR, and TCRdb holds only the in-frame ones, with some missing. Of over 35,000 clones listed, around three quarters are singletons. The sequenced sample was PBMCs. Source of these receptors: a man in his thirties or forties in good health and CMV-seronegative.

This clone occurred once. The chain is built from TRBV29-1 and TRBJ1-2, with TRBD1 identical over 9 bases. After removal of 0 bases from V and 5 bases from J, the junction contained 4 bases not matched to a gene. The germline CDR1 and CDR2 sequences are SQVTM and ANQGSEA. There are 14 residues in the CDR3. CDR3 coding DNA: TGCAGCGTTGAAGATAAGACAGGGGGATATGGCTACACCTTC. Translated: CSVEDKTGGYGYTF.

The V and J genes are TRBV11-3 and TRBJ2-1; possible D gene TRBD2, 6 bases. V was trimmed by 3 bases and J by 6 bases, leaving 12 bases between them. Per the germline V gene, CDR1 is SGHNT and CDR2 is YENEEA. CDR3 length: 14 residues. In DNA, the CDR3 is TGTGCCAGCAGCTTGGGCGGGACCTCCAATGAGCAGTTCTTC. Amino acid sequence: CASSLGGTSNEQFF.

This clone was picked up one time. V gene TRBV5-1 combines with J gene TRBJ2-1; TRBD1 matches 7 bases. The CDR3 loop spans 14 amino acids. Losses at the gene ends were 4 bases for V and 8 bases for J; bases not matched to a gene: 9. The V gene's germline CDR1 is SGHRS and CDR2 YFSETQ. CDR3 sequence: CASSLTGAGDEQFF. CDR3 nucleotide sequence: TGCGCCAGCAGCCTAACAGGGGCCGGGGATGAGCAGTTCTTC. Using reference TRBV5-1 and TRBJ2-1 for the parts outside the CDR3, the full variable domain is KAGVTQTPRYLIKTRGQQVTLSCSPISGHRSVSWYQQTPGQGLQFLFEYFSETQRNKGNFPGRFSGRQFSNSRSEMNVSTLELGDSALYLCASSLTGAGDEQFFGPGTRLTVL.

This chain connects TRBV6-5 to TRBJ1-4; 7 nucleotides agree with TRBD1. With 3 bases clipped from V and 8 bases from J, the junction kept 6 bases outside the gene matches. CDR1 is MNHEY, CDR2 SVGAGI, per germline. There are 14 residues in the CDR3. This CDR3 reads CASSYGTAPEKLFF. DNA of the CDR3: TGTGCCAGCAGTTATGGGACAGCGCCAGAAAAACTGTTTTTT.

The chain employs TRBV7-2 and TRBJ1-5; D is possibly TRBD1 (6 bases). The ends were cut back, 5 bases at V and 4 bases at J, with 9 bases in the middle. The CDR3 length is 13 residues. Looked up from germline, CDR1 is SGHTA and CDR2 is FQGNSA. CDR3 in amino acids: CASSPDRNQPQHF. CDR3 nucleotide sequence: TGTGCCAGCAGCCCGGACAGAAATCAGCCCCAGCATTTT.

This clone was seen just once. The genes are TRBV28 and TRBJ2-1, with 8 bases fitting TRBD1. The CDR3 covers 22 residues. CDR1 is MDHEN and CDR2 is SYDVKM in the germline V gene. V gave up 4 bases and J gave up 3 bases; unmatched junction bases: 26. The CDR3 sequence is CASSSPTRTGIRSPGYYNEQFF. For the CDR3, the DNA is TGTGCCAGCAGTTCGCCTACGAGGACAGGGATACGGTCCCCCGGCTACTACAATGAGCAGTTCTTC.

This chain links TRBV18 with TRBJ1-3; D ambiguous. This CDR3 contains 14 residues. Trimming pared 10 bases from V and 0 bases from J, leaving 13 bases between. Germline CDR1 is KGHSH and CDR2 is LQKENI. CDR3 in amino acids: CAKPPQVSGNTIYF. The CDR3 DNA follows: TGTGCCAAGCCTCCGCAGGTCTCTGGAAACACCATATATTTT.

This clone was recorded once. This chain uses TRBV7-2 with TRBJ2-3; D uncertain. Germline assignment: CDR1 SGHTA and CDR2 FQGNSA. This CDR3 has 12 residues. Trimming removed 7 bases from V and 8 bases from J, with 13 bases in between. The CDR3 protein is CASTMTRGTQYF. CDR3 nucleotide sequence: TGTGCCAGCACGATGACCCGCGGTACGCAGTATTTT.

This clone was detected only once. The chain uses TRBV2 and TRBJ2-1, with D uncertain. Trimming took off 4 bases at V and 6 bases at J, with 7 bases between the two ends. The CDR3 sequence is 12 residues long. Germline V gene data show CDR1 as SNHLY and CDR2 as FYNNEI. CDR3 coding DNA: TGTGCCAGCAGTGGCAGTGGCAATGAGCAGTTCTTC. This translates into CASSGSGNEQFF.

CDR3 DNA sequence: TGCGCCAGCAGTGAGAACAGGGTTAATCAGCCCCAGCATTTT. It encodes CASSENRVNQPQHF. The rearrangement links TRBV10-2 to TRBJ1-5, with D possibly being TRBD1 (6 bases). Trimming cost V 2 bases and J 4 bases, with 9 bases left between them. The CDR3 totals 14 residues. CDR1 and CDR2 (germline): WSHSY, SAAADI.

This clone was counted once. The chain carries TRBV7-2 and TRBJ2-1; D call uncertain. The CDR3 covers 14 residues. The germline V gene encodes CDR1 SGHTA and CDR2 FQGNSA. Trimming shortened V by 0 bases and J by 9 bases, and 12 bases separated the two germline ends. As DNA, the CDR3 is TGTGCCAGCAGCTTAGCGAGGCAGTTAGGTGAGCAGTTCTTC. Its protein is CASSLARQLGEQFF.

This clone was seen only a few times. The chain carries TRBV14 and TRBJ2-4, with a possible D match to TRBD1 (6 bases). Per germline, CDR1 SGHDN and CDR2 FVKESK. This CDR3 contains 16 residues. V was trimmed by 1 base and J by 5 bases, leaving 15 bases between them. CDR3 loop: CASSQGPGALQNIQYF. DNA for the CDR3: TGTGCCAGCAGCCAAGGCCCAGGGGCGCTACAAAACATTCAGTACTTC. Full variable domain (rest looked up from reference TRBV14 and TRBJ2-4): EAGVTQFPSHSVIEKGQTVTLRCDPISGHDNLYWYRRVMGKEIKFLLHFVKESKQDESGMPNNRFLAERTGGTYSTLKVQPAELEDSGVYFCASSQGPGALQNIQYFGAGTRLSVL.

The chain has TRBV10-3 and TRBJ1-2; 9 bases line up with TRBD1. V was clipped by 1 base and J by 8 bases; unmatched bases: 8. This CDR3 region has 15 residues. CDR1 and CDR2 from the germline V gene are ENHRY and SYGVKD. The CDR3 spells CAISELGQGILGYTF. In DNA form, the CDR3 reads TGTGCCATCAGTGAGTTGGGACAGGGAATTTTGGGCTACACCTTC.

The V call is TRBV18, the J call TRBJ2-2, with TRBD1 identical over 7 bases. The V gene's germline CDR1 is KGHSH and CDR2 LQKENI. The CDR3 loop spans 17 amino acids. V was clipped by 0 bases and J by 1 base; unmatched bases: 5. In DNA, the CDR3 is TGTGCCAGCTCACCACCGAAGAGACAGGGGAACACCGGGGAGCTGTTTTTT. Its protein product is CASSPPKRQGNTGELFF.

This clone was counted a few times. The genes are TRBV29-1 and TRBJ1-1, with D perhaps TRBD1 (5 bases). The CDR3 has 12 residues. Germline CDR1 is SQVTM and CDR2 is ANQGSEA. V dropped 5 bases and J dropped 4 bases, with 11 bases sitting between them. The CDR3 sequence is CSVFQGSTEAFF. CDR3 sequence (DNA): TGCAGCGTTTTTCAGGGAAGCACTGAAGCTTTCTTT.

This chain uses TRBV6-1 with TRBJ1-4, with TRBD1 as a possible D gene (6 bases). With 5 bases removed from V and 5 bases from J, the gap between germline ends came to 15 bases. This CDR3 has 15 residues. Looked up from germline, CDR1 is MNHNS and CDR2 is SASEGT. For the CDR3, the DNA is TGTGCCAGCAGTTCCCCCGCAGGGGTGAATGAAAAACTGTTTTTT. Protein sequence: CASSSPAGVNEKLFF.

CDR3 protein: CASTAGGQDGELFF. CDR3 in DNA: TGTGCCAGCACCGCGGGAGGGCAGGACGGGGAGCTGTTTTTT. This rearrangement joins TRBV28 to TRBJ2-2; 9 bases fit TRBD2. V shed 7 bases, J shed 7 bases, and the junction held 7 bases outside the gene matches. CDR1 and CDR2 from the germline V gene are MDHEN and SYDVKM. The CDR3 runs 14 residues. Supplemented by reference TRBV28 and TRBJ2-2, the full variable domain reads DVKVTQSSRYLVKRTGEKVFLECVQDMDHENMFWYRQDPGLGLRLIYFSYDVKMKEKGDIPEGYSVSREKKERFSLILESASTNQTSMYLCASTAGGQDGELFFGEGSRLTVL.

As for this clone: Other DNA sequences in the same sample also yield this CDR3. The rearrangement links TRBV18 to TRBJ2-7; possible D gene TRBD2, 6 bases. The CDR3 consists of 15 residues. From germline, CDR1 is KGHSH and CDR2 LQKENI. The V and J ends lost 1 base and 3 bases respectively, with 13 bases between them. The CDR3: CASSPLSGGDYEQYF. CDR3 bases: TGTGCCAGCTCACCACTTTCCGGAGGGGACTACGAGCAGTACTTC.

This clone appeared once. CDR3 in DNA: TGCGCCAGCAGCTTGAGGCCAGACGCTCCGAGGGAGACCCAGTACTTC. Protein product: CASSLRPDAPRETQYF. This chain joins TRBV5-1 and TRBJ2-5; D call uncertain. The CDR3 has 16 amino acids. The germline V gene has CDR1 SGHRS and CDR2 YFSETQ. Between the trimmed V and J ends, which lost 1 base and 5 bases, there was a span of 18 bases.

This rearrangement joins TRBV18 to TRBJ1-1; D perhaps matches TRBD1 (6 bases). Germline CDR1 is KGHSH and CDR2 is LQKENI. V lost 6 bases to trimming and J lost 1 base, with 9 bases between them. There are 13 residues in the CDR3. The CDR3 DNA reads as TGTGCCAGCTCGGGGGCCAGGAACACTGAAGCTTTCTTT. Translated: CASSGARNTEAFF.

The chain employs TRBV30 and TRBJ2-5, with D unresolved. This CDR3 has 13 residues. Germline V gene sequence: CDR1 GTSNPN, CDR2 SVGIG (reference sequence). V lost 3 bases to trimming and J lost 1 base, with 9 bases between them. Here the CDR3 reads CAWSGYIQETQYF. In DNA form, the CDR3 reads TGTGCCTGGAGCGGGTACATCCAAGAGACCCAGTACTTC. The full variable domain, rest sourced from reference TRBV30 and TRBJ2-5, is SQTIHQWPATLVQPVGSPLSLECTVEGTSNPNLYWYRQAAGRGLQLLFYSVGIGQISSEVPQNLSASRPQDRQFILSSKKLLLSDSGFYLCAWSGYIQETQYFGPGTRLLVL.

The chain couples TRBV9 to TRBJ2-5; weak D call: TRBD1 (5 bases). The CDR3 extends over 14 amino acids. CDR1 is SGDLS, CDR2 YYNGEE, per germline. Trimming took off 4 bases at V and 3 bases at J, with 13 bases between the two ends. This CDR3 is CASSPHQGKETQYF. The CDR3 DNA follows: TGTGCCAGCAGCCCCCACCAGGGAAAAGAGACCCAGTACTTC. Together with reference TRBV9 and TRBJ2-5, the CDR3 gives the full variable domain: DSGVTQTPKHLITATGQRVTLRCSPRSGDLSVYWYQQSLDQGLQFLIQYYNGEERAKGNILERFSAQQFPDLHSELNLSSLELGDSALYFCASSPHQGKETQYFGPGTRLLVL.

This chain uses TRBV9 with TRBJ2-3; D may be TRBD2 (6 bases). The germline V gene encodes CDR1 SGDLS and CDR2 YYNGEE. V lost 0 bases to trimming and J lost 2 bases, with 10 bases between them. The length of the CDR3 is 15 residues. The CDR3 DNA is TGTGCCAGCAGCGTAGCGGGAGTACACACAGATACGCAGTATTTT. This translates into CASSVAGVHTDTQYF.

This clone showed up just a few times. This chain's CDR3 is CASRGQPDNQPQHF. In DNA, the CDR3 is TGTGCCAGTAGGGGACAGCCAGACAATCAGCCCCAGCATTTT. V and J are TRBV19 and TRBJ1-5; 7 nucleotides align to TRBD1. CDR1 is LNHDA and CDR2 is SQIVND in the germline V gene (reference sequence). CDR3 length: 14 residues. The trim removed 6 bases at V and 3 bases at J, leaving 5 bases unmatched.

The chain employs TRBV5-1 and TRBJ2-1; 10 positions match TRBD2. Germline-derived CDR1 and CDR2 are SGHRS and YFSETQ. V dropped 2 bases and J dropped 10; count of bases not matched to a gene: 12. This CDR3 is 16 amino acids long. CDR3 sequence reads: CASSLISGRALGEQFF. The CDR3 nucleotides are TGCGCCAGCAGCTTAATAAGCGGGAGGGCCCTAGGAGAGCAGTTCTTC.

The chain recombines TRBV6-1 with TRBJ1-5; D gene unclear. V was trimmed by 0 bases and J by 5 bases, leaving 11 bases between them. The CDR3 contains 15 residues. CDR1 MNHNS and CDR2 SASEGT come from the germline V gene. The CDR3 sequence is CASSEAGRWDQPQHF. The CDR3 DNA sequence: TGTGCCAGCAGTGAAGCGGGCAGATGGGATCAGCCCCAGCATTTT.

The V gene is TRBV6-1, the J gene TRBJ1-4; 8 nucleotides line up with TRBD1. The CDR3 is made up of 15 amino acids. J lost 0 bases, V lost 5 bases, and 2 bases had no gene match. Per germline, CDR1 MNHNS and CDR2 SASEGT. CDR3 coding DNA: TGTGCCAGCAGTAAACAGGGGGCAACTAATGAAAAACTGTTTTTT. As protein: CASSKQGATNEKLFF.